The rows below give T cell receptor beta chains drawn from one sample of a study of OX40 agonist ivuxolimab in advanced cancers. TCRdb's copy holds only in-frame clones and misses some; the assay was immunoSEQ multiplex PCR. The sample consists of over 30,000 clones, 70% to 85% of them appearing once. The sample was CD4+ or CD8+ T cells sorted from blood, taken in a trial of the OX40 agonist ivuxolimab. The receptor source for this set is an adult with an advanced solid tumor such as melanoma, head and neck, liver or kidney cancer. Both conserved end residues are part of each CDR3. Each record gives: J gene, D gene, V gene, clone size, CDR3 DNA, CDR3 protein. D genes are given only for firm matches. Not every row has a clone size; where given, it reads once, few, many or a size class.

J gene: TRBJ1-2
D gene: TRBD1
V gene: TRBV2
clone size: -
CDR3 DNA: TGTGCCAGCAGACGACAGGGGGTGGGCGGCTACACCTTC
CDR3 protein: CASRRQGVGGYTF

J gene: TRBJ1-2
D gene: -
V gene: TRBV11-3
clone size: -
CDR3 DNA: TGTGCCAGCAGCTTAGAAGGGGGGCATCATGGCTACACCTTC
CDR3 protein: CASSLEGGHHGYTF

J gene: TRBJ2-3
D gene: -
V gene: TRBV9
clone size: -
CDR3 DNA: TGTGCCAGCAGCCCCCAACCTAAAGCCACAGATACGCAGTATTTT
CDR3 protein: CASSPQPKATDTQYF

J gene: TRBJ2-3
D gene: TRBD1
V gene: TRBV4-1
clone size: once
CDR3 DNA: TGCGCCAGCAGCCAAGGACAGGGGGCCGTAGATACGCAGTATTTT
CDR3 protein: CASSQGQGAVDTQYF

J gene: TRBJ2-7
D gene: -
V gene: TRBV6-5
clone size: -
CDR3 DNA: TGTGCCAGCAGTTGGGGCTTGAGGGAGCAGTACTTC
CDR3 protein: CASSWGLREQYF

J gene: TRBJ2-7
D gene: -
V gene: TRBV6-6
clone size: -
CDR3 DNA: TGTGCCAGCAGTTTGGCTGGCTACGAGCAGTACTTC
CDR3 protein: CASSLAGYEQYF

J gene: TRBJ1-5
D gene: TRBD1
V gene: TRBV2
clone size: -
CDR3 DNA: TGTGCCAGCACCCAGGGGGGGTTTAGCAATCAGCCCCAGCATTTT
CDR3 protein: CASTQGGFSNQPQHF

J gene: TRBJ1-4
D gene: -
V gene: TRBV7-8
clone size: few
CDR3 DNA: TGTGCCAGCAGCTTAGCGACCCGCTTCGACGGTAATGAAAAACTGTTTTTT
CDR3 protein: CASSLATRFDGNEKLFF

J gene: TRBJ2-7
D gene: TRBD1
V gene: TRBV6-1
clone size: once
CDR3 DNA: TGTGCCAGCAGAATCGCCCAGGGGGCTGGGGAGCAGTACTTC
CDR3 protein: CASRIAQGAGEQYF

J gene: TRBJ1-1
D gene: -
V gene: TRBV6-4
clone size: few
CDR3 DNA: TGTGCCAGCAGATTTTTTATAGGACGGCTCTGGTTGGACACTGAAGCTTTCTTT
CDR3 protein: CASRFFIGRLWLDTEAFF

J gene: TRBJ2-1
D gene: -
V gene: TRBV29-1
clone size: -
CDR3 DNA: TGCAGCGTTGTATGGGCCACCCACTTATCCAATGAGCAGTTCTTC
CDR3 protein: CSVVWATHLSNEQFF

J gene: TRBJ1-2
D gene: -
V gene: TRBV29-1
clone size: -
CDR3 DNA: TGCAGCGGCCATCAAGACTATGGCTACACCTTC
CDR3 protein: CSGHQDYGYTF

J gene: TRBJ2-7
D gene: TRBD2
V gene: TRBV9
clone size: -
CDR3 DNA: TGTGCCAGCAGCGTAGGTCAGCGGGGGTCCTACGAGCAGTACTTC
CDR3 protein: CASSVGQRGSYEQYF

J gene: TRBJ2-7
D gene: -
V gene: TRBV7-9
clone size: -
CDR3 DNA: TGTGCCAGCACCACCGTCCACGGCAACTCCTACGAGCAGTACTTC
CDR3 protein: CASTTVHGNSYEQYF

J gene: TRBJ2-2
D gene: TRBD1
V gene: TRBV4-1
clone size: few
CDR3 DNA: TGCGCCAGCAGCCACCGTGGACAGGGGGCGAACACCGGGGAGCTGTTTTTT
CDR3 protein: CASSHRGQGANTGELFF